This section outlines one TCR beta chain sequence together with its context. This clonotype was counted between two and nine times. The clone's antigen remains unknown. It has no much larger one-base neighbor in the sample; base qualities were not kept. The sample is drawn from a study of response to subunit inactivated influenza vaccine (dated by TCRdb to about 2018). For the wider study: Deep quantitative T cell receptor repertoire profiling was used in the study to track responses to a trivalent subunit inactivated influenza vaccine. What the study reported, not specific to this receptor: The authors suggested that each seasonal influenza vaccination may recruit only a limited number of new T cells.

Receptor libraries were prepared by RT-PCR. Data came from an Illumina HiSeq 2500. Through fastp at Q25 and MiXCR, TCRdb rebuilt clones from the public reads, retaining in-frame beta chains. When rows share a CDR3 protein, they turn into one entry using the most common DNA and genes. The sample yields approximately 520,000 distinct CDR3 sequences; 25% were counted once. 1.5% to 2% of the sample goes to the ten largest clones. There are 15 amino acids in the CDR3, from cysteine to phenylalanine inclusive. Only the CDR3 portion is preserved as DNA: 45 bases, with reading frame beginning at the first base. Trimming removed 0 bases from V and 6 bases from J, leaving 14 bases between the germline ends. The germline V gene provides CDR1 SGDLS and CDR2 YYNGEE.

The TCR was taken from a man aged 50-59 years who received an inactivated influenza vaccine. Donor details come from another sample of the same person, matched by shared clones. The rearrangement combines TRBV9 with TRBJ2-3; the D gene lacks a confident call. The material sequenced was CD4+ T cells sorted from PBMCs, taken 5 days after vaccination. CDR3 region: CASSVGPRDDDTQYF. The DNA reads TGTGCCAGCAGCGTAGGACCGCGAGACGACGATACGCAGTATTTT.